This T cell receptor beta chain was documented in a study of blood T cell repertoires in COVID-19. Germline CDR1 is MNHNS and CDR2 is SASEGT. V lost 4 bases, J lost 8 bases, and 14 bases stayed unmatched. The CDR3 runs to 18 residues. Assay used: immunoSEQ multiplex PCR; TCRdb lists only in-frame clones, some missing. Of 300,000 to 350,000 clones in the sample, about 90% were seen once. The J gene is TRBJ2-1, the V gene TRBV6-1; 13 positions agree with TRBD2. The clonotype originates from a woman in her thirties or forties with COVID-19, enrolled during active disease. Specimen: peripheral blood. In DNA form, the CDR3 reads TGTGCCAGCAGTGGAAAGGGTACTAGCGGGAGGGCCGACTATGAGCAGTTCTTC. This codes for CASSGKGTSGRADYEQFF.